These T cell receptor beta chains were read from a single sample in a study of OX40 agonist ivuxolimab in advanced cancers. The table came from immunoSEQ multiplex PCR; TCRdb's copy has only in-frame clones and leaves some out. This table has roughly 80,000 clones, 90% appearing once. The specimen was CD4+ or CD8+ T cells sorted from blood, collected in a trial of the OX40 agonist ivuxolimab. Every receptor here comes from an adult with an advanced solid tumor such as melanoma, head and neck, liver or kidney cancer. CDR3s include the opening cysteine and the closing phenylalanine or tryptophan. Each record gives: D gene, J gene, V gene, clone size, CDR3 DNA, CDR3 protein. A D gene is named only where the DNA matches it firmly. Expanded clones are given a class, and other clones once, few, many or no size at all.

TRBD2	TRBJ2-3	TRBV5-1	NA	TGCGCCAGCAGCTTGGGTGCGGGAGGGCTTAGCACAGATACGCAGTATTTT	CASSLGAGGLSTDTQYF
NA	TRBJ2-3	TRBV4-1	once	TGCGCCAGCAGCCAAGAGAGAGGCGGGACGAACACAGATACGCAGTATTTT	CASSQERGGTNTDTQYF
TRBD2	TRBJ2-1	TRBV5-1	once	TGCGCCAGCAGCTTGGCAACGGGAGGACGAGATTACAATGAGCAGTTCTTC	CASSLATGGRDYNEQFF
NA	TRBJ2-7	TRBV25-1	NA	TGTGCCAGCAGCCAGGGGGGGGGCTACGAGCAGTACTTC	CASSQGGGYEQYF
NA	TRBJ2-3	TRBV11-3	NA	TGTGCCAGCAGCTTAGGACAAAGCACAGATACGCAGTATTTT	CASSLGQSTDTQYF
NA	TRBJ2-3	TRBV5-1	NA	TGCGCCAGCAGACACCGGGGAGCTAGTGGCACTAGCACAGATACGCAGTATTTT	CASRHRGASGTSTDTQYF
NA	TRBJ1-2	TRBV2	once	TGTGCCAGTTCAATAGAGGTCTATGGCTACACCTTC	CASSIEVYGYTF
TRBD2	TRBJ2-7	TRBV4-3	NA	TGCGCCAGCAGCCAAGTCCACCCGGGACTAGCGTACGAGCAGTACTTC	CASSQVHPGLAYEQYF
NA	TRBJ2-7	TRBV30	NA	TGTGCCTGGAGTGTAGGCCTAACGGCGACCTCCTACGAGCAGTACTTC	CAWSVGLTATSYEQYF
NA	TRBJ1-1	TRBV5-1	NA	TGCGCCAGCAGCTTCCCGGGGGGAACTGAAGCTTTCTTT	CASSFPGGTEAFF
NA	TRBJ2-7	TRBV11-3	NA	TGTGCGAGCGCGGGGGCTTACAACTCCTACGAGCAGTACTTC	CASAGAYNSYEQYF
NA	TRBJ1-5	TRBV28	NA	TGTGCCAGCAGTTCCTCATATCAGCCCCAGCATTTT	CASSSSYQPQHF
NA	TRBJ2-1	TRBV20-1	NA	TGCAGTGTTACTTTGAATGAGCAGTTCTTC	CSVTLNEQFF
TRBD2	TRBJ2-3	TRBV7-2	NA	TGTGCCAGCAGCTTAGACCTAGCGGGAGGGACAGATACGCAGTATTTT	CASSLDLAGGTDTQYF
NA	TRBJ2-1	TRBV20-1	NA	TGCAGTGCTAGTTCTGGAGATGAGCAGTTCTTC	CSASSGDEQFF
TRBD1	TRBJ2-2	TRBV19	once	TGTGCCAGTAGTACGGGGACAGGGGAGGCCGGGGAGCTGTTTTTT	CASSTGTGEAGELFF
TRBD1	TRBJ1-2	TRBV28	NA	TGTGCCAGCAGTTCGAACATGGACAGGGTTGGCTACACCTTC	CASSSNMDRVGYTF
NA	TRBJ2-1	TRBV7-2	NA	TGTGCCAGCAGCCCAGGGTCGTGGAACTACAATGAGCAGTTCTTC	CASSPGSWNYNEQFF
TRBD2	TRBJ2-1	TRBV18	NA	TGTGCCAGCTCATCCCGACTAGCGGGAGAGGTTGAGCAGTTCTTC	CASSSRLAGEVEQFF
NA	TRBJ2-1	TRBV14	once	TGTGCCAGCAGCCAAGATGTGGGCTACAATGAGCAGTTCTTC	CASSQDVGYNEQFF
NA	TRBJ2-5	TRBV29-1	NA	TGCAGCGCGGCTAGCGTGCAAGAGACCCAGTACTTC	CSAASVQETQYF
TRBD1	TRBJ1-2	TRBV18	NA	TGTGCCAGCTCACCACCGGGGATCCAGGGGGAGAGCTATGGCTACACCTTC	CASSPPGIQGESYGYTF
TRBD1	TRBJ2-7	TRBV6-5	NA	TGTGCCAGCAGTGCCGACAGGGCCTACGAGCAGTACTTC	CASSADRAYEQYF
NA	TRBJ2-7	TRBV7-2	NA	TGTGCCAGCAGCTCTCGAGGCCGGGGATACGAGCAGTACTTC	CASSSRGRGYEQYF
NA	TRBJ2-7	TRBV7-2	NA	TGTGCCAGCAGCTACCAAGGGGGGGACTACGAGCAGTACTTC	CASSYQGGDYEQYF
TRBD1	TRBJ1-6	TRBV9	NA	TGTGCCAGCAGCGTATCGGACAGGACTTATTCACCCCTCCACTTT	CASSVSDRTYSPLHF
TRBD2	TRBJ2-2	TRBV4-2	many	TGTGCCAGCAGCCAAGGAGGACTAGCGGGTGAGAACACCGGGGAGCTGTTTTTT	CASSQGGLAGENTGELFF
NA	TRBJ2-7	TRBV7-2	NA	TGTGCCAGCAGCCTGGGCCCGGGACGGTCCTACGAGCAGTACTTC	CASSLGPGRSYEQYF
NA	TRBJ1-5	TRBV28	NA	TGTGCCAGCAGTTTATTCGGGGGACAGCCCCAGCATTTT	CASSLFGGQPQHF